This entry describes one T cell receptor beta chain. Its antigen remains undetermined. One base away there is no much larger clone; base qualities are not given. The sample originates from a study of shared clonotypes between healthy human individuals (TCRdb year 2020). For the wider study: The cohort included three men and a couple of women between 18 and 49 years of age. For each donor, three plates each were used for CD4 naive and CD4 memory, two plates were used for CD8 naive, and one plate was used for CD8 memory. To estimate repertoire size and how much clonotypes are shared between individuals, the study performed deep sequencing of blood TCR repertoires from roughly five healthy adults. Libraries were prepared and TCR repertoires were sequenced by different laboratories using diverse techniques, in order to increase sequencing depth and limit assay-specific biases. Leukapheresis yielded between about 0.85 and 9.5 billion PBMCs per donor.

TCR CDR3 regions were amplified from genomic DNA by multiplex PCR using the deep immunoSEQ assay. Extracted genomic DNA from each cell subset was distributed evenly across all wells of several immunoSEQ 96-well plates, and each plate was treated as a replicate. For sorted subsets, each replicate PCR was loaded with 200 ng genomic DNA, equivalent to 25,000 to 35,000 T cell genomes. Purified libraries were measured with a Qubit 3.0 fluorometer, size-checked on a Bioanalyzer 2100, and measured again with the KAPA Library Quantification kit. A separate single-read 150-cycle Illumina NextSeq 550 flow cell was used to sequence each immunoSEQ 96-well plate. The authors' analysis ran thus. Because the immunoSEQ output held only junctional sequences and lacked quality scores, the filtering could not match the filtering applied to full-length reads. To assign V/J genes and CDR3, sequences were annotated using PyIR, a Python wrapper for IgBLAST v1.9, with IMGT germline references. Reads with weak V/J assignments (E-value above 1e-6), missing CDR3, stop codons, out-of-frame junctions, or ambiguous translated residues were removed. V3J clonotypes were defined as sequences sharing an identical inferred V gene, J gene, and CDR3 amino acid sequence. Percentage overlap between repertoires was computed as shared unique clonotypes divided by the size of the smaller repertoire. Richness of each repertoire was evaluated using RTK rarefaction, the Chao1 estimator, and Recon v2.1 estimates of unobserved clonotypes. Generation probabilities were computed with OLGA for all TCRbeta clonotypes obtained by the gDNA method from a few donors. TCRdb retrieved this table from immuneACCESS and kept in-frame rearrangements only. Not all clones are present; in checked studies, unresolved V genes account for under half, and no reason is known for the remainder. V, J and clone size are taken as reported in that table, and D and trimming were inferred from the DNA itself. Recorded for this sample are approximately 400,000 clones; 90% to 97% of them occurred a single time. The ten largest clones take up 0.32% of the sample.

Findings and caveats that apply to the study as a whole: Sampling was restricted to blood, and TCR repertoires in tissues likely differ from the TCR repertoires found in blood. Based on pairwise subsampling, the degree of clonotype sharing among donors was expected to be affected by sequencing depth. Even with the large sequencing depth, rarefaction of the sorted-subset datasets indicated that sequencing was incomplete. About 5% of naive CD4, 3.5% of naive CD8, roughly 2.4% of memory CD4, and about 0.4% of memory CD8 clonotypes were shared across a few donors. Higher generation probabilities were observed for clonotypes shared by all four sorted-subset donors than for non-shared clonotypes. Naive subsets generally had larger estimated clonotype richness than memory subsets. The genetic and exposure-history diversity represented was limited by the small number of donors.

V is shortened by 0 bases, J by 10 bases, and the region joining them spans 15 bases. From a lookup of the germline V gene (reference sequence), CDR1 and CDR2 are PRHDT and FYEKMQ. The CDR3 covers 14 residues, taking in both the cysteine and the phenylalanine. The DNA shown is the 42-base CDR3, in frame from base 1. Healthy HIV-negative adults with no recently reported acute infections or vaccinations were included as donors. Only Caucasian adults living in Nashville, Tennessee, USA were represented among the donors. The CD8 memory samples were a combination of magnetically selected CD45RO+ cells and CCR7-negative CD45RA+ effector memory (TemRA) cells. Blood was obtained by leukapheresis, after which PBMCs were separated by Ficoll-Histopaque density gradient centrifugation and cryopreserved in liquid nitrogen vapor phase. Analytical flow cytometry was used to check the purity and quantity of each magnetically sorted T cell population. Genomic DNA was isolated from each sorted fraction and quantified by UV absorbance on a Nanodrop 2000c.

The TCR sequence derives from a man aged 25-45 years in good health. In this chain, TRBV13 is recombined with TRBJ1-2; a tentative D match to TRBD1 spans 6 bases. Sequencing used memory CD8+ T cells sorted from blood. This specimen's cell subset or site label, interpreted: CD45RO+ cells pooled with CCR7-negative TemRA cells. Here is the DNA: TGTGCCAGCAGCTTAGGGGCACAGGGAGTAGCCTACACCTTC. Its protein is CASSLGAQGVAYTF.